This T cell receptor (beta chain) was captured by sequencing in a study of identical twins (dated by TCRdb to between 2015 and 2016). At the level of the whole study: To test whether fetal clonotypes persist, this study deep-sequenced TCR alpha and beta repertoires from monozygotic twins, from unrelated adults of various ages, and from cord blood. To rule out contamination, replicate twin experiments were performed at different times with different library preparation protocols. Here is what the overall study found, with its caveats: Compared with coincidental sharing between unrelated individuals, an excess of low generation-probability sequences was observed among out-of-frame TCR alpha sequences shared between twins. In monozygotic twins, out-of-frame TCR alpha sharing was systematically underestimated by recombination models, although the models agreed with sharing between unrelated individuals. Invariant T cells such as MAIT and iNKT could partly confound zero-insertion analyses, though diverse VJ usage argued against this for most clonotypes. A weaker excess of twin sharing was found in beta out-of-frame sequences because the signal-to-noise ratio was lowered by fewer shared sequences. Abundant cord blood beta clonotypes carried fewer insertions; young adult naive repertoires showed a weaker similar trend, while memory repertoires showed none. Because the same donors could not be followed over many years, conclusions were based on cross-sectional statistical analysis.

Libraries were made using 5' RACE. Sequencing relied on an Illumina HiSeq 2000. Template switching added a universal primer binding site, and the final cDNA carried a unique molecular identifier that allowed TCR cDNA molecules to be counted accurately. First-strand cDNA for TCR alpha and beta chains was synthesized from specific primers in the conserved constant-segment region. To control for contamination, every cDNA library was double barcoded, receiving both a SMART-Mk sample barcode and Illumina barcodes. TruSeq adapter sequences, together with Illumina sample barcodes, were added in two successive PCR steps. TCR alpha and beta cDNA libraries were sequenced on the Illumina HiSeq platform with custom primers. On the authors' methods: Raw reads were processed with MiGEC to extract unique molecular identifiers, and MiXCR was used to determine CDR3 positions. For each individual, recombination models were inferred using an EM algorithm with the repgenHMM and IGoR tools. Shared clonotype analysis was performed with the tcR package in R, normalizing sharing by the product of cloneset sizes. To study raw recombination without the effects of thymic and clonal selection, out-of-frame nonproductive sequences were analyzed. TCRdb itself trimmed the public reads at Q25 with fastp, ran MiXCR and retained productive beta chains. Rows are unified per CDR3 protein, each entry keeping the most common DNA and genes. TCRdb's processing, not the authors', yielded these V and J calls. In this sample the table shows around 450,000 distinct CDR3 sequences, 13% to 15% of which occur a single time. The ten largest clones capture around 0.48% of the sample.

This clonotype was seen more than once but under ten times. Its antigen is currently not known. No base quality information exists; no much larger clone differs at one position. Every donor was a healthy Caucasian. The twin cohort comprised three pairs of female monozygotic twins, all aged about 18 to 29 years. CD4+ and CD8+ T cell populations were isolated with positive isolation kits from Invitrogen. These sequences were also reported in another study, on yellow fever vaccine responses in identical twins. Taken from the second paper: The authors reported that the T cell response to vaccination in identical twins appeared partly convergent and partly personalized. Focusing on identical twins, the study followed the T cell clones that responded to the vaccine, and did so with precision.

The specimen was CD4+ T cells sorted from blood. The clonotype was recovered from a woman between 18 and 30 years old in good health.

The CDR3 protein is CGGLADTQYF. The DNA sequence is given as TGCGGGGGGCTCGCAGATACGCAGTATTTT. This receptor chain uses TRBV20-1 and TRBJ2-3, with the D assignment possibly TRBD1 or TRBD2, given 6 matching bases for each. Measured from the cysteine to the phenylalanine, the CDR3 is 10 residues long. CDR3 DNA only is kept here, 30 bases in frame from base 1. From a lookup of the germline V gene (reference sequence), CDR1 and CDR2 are DFQATT and SNEGSKA.